This entry features one TCR beta chain sequence. The target antigen is unknown. TCRdb reanalyzed the PCR reads via MiXCR. The sample has tens of thousands of clones; about 13% are singletons. The record originates from a study of metastatic and nonmetastatic thyroid tumors. Study-level background: Across blood and tumor or nodule tissue, repertoires from malignant and benign thyroid patients were compared with one another.

Patients were all untreated before their thyroid surgery. The study's findings and limits: Significantly higher TCR beta diversity was reportedly seen in malignant thyroid tumors than benign nodules, in blood and tumor.

Germline lookup yields CDR1 LGHNA and CDR2 YNFKEQ. V gave up 3 bases and J gave up 4 bases; unmatched junction bases: 8. There are 16 residues in the CDR3. The TCR was taken from a female donor with papillary thyroid cancer or a benign thyroid nodule (not recorded which). Some clones in this sample may be carry-over from other donors' samples. V gene TRBV4-2 combines with J gene TRBJ2-5; 10 nucleotides align to TRBD1. Sequencing was performed on blood. CDR3 in DNA: TGTGCCAGCAGCCAGGAAGGGACAGGGGAGGGAGAGACCCAGTACTTC. Encoded protein: CASSQEGTGEGETQYF.